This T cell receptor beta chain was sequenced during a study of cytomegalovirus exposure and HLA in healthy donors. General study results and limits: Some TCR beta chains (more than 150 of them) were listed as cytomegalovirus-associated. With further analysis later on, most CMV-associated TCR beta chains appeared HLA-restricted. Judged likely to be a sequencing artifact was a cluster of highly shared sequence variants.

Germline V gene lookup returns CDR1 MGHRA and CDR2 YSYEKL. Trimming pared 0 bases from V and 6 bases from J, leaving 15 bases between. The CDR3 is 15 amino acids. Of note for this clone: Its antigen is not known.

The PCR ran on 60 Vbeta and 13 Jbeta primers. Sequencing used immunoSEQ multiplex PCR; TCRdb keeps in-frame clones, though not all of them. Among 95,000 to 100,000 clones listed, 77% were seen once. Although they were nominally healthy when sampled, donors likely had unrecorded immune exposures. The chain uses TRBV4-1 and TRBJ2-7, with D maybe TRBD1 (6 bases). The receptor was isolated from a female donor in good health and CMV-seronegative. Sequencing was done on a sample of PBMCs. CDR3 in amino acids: CASSQDTIQGREQYF. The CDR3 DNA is TGCGCCAGCAGCCAAGACACAATACAGGGCCGCGAGCAGTACTTC.